The source of this TCR beta chain is a study of blood T cells in healthy people across ages. The overall study: T cells yielded about one barcoded beta molecule per two cells through template switching.

With regard to this clonotype: What it recognizes is unknown.

Combining a sample-barcoded 5' primer with a J-beta primer mix, a second PCR ran for roughly 7 to 11 cycles. TCRdb processed the 5' RACE reads anew with MiXCR; each CDR3 protein has one entry. The sample consists of roughly 1.7 million distinct CDR3 sequences, about 31% of them appearing once. Study outcomes and limitations: Roughly linear declines in TCR beta diversity per million T cells occurred with age. It was held that diversity estimates obtained from one million T cells represented underestimates.

The sequenced material came from blood. The TCR was taken from a woman in her 30s in good health.

CDR3 coding DNA: TGCAGTGCTAGACTCTCCCCCGGGTCGGGAGAGACCCAGTACTTC. Its protein is CSARLSPGSGETQYF. The J gene is TRBJ2-5, the V gene TRBV20-1; D is ambiguous. Germline V gene data show CDR1 as DFQATT and CDR2 as SNEGSKA (reference sequence). The V gene lost 2 bases and the J gene lost 4 bases, with 17 bases spanning the gap. CDR3 length: 15 amino acids.